This is a list of T cell receptor beta chains from one sample in a study of blood T cell repertoires in COVID-19. Only in-frame clones appear in the TCRdb table, and some are missing; sequencing was by immunoSEQ multiplex PCR. The sample carries 360,000 or so clones, around 86% recorded once. Sample: PBMCs or T cells enriched from blood (not recorded which). The receptors shown here come from a woman aged 50 to 60 who had recovered from COVID-19. CDR3s include the opening cysteine and the closing phenylalanine or tryptophan. A D gene is named only where the DNA matches it firmly. Only some rows state a clone size, as once, few, many or a class for expanded clones.

j_call: TRBJ2-7
clone_size: .
v_call: TRBV14
d_call: .
cdr3_nt: TGTGCCAGCAGCCAAGGGTGGAACAGCTACGAGCAGTACTTC
cdr3_aa: CASSQGWNSYEQYF

j_call: TRBJ2-6
clone_size: .
v_call: TRBV11-3
d_call: .
cdr3_nt: TGTGCCAGCAGCTTATATAGCTCTGGGGCCAACGTCCTGACTTTC
cdr3_aa: CASSLYSSGANVLTF

j_call: TRBJ2-2
clone_size: .
v_call: TRBV6-5
d_call: .
cdr3_nt: TGTGCCAGCAGTTACTTGTGGGAGACCGGGGAGCTGTTTTTT
cdr3_aa: CASSYLWETGELFF

j_call: TRBJ1-5
clone_size: .
v_call: TRBV4-2
d_call: TRBD1
cdr3_nt: TGTGCCAGCAGCCAAGATCTTGACAGGGGGCAGGGGCAGCCCCAGCATTTT
cdr3_aa: CASSQDLDRGQGQPQHF

j_call: TRBJ2-1
clone_size: .
v_call: TRBV6-5
d_call: .
cdr3_nt: TGTGCCAGCAGTCCAGGGGTGGGTAGCGATGAGCAGTTCTTC
cdr3_aa: CASSPGVGSDEQFF

j_call: TRBJ1-1
clone_size: .
v_call: TRBV29-1
d_call: .
cdr3_nt: TGCAGCGGACTTATTGGGGGCTGGGCCACTGAAGCTTTCTTT
cdr3_aa: CSGLIGGWATEAFF

j_call: TRBJ1-5
clone_size: .
v_call: TRBV27
d_call: TRBD1
cdr3_nt: TGTGCCAGCAGTCCGACCACAGGGGGCAATCAGCCCCAGCATTTT
cdr3_aa: CASSPTTGGNQPQHF

j_call: TRBJ2-5
clone_size: .
v_call: TRBV2
d_call: TRBD2
cdr3_nt: TGTGCCAGCATCAGACTAGCGGGAGGGTTACCCCAAGAGACCCAGTACTTC
cdr3_aa: CASIRLAGGLPQETQYF

j_call: TRBJ2-2
clone_size: .
v_call: TRBV5-4
d_call: TRBD2
cdr3_nt: TGTGCCAGCAGCCCGACTAGCGGGAGGCCCGGGGAGCTGTTTTTT
cdr3_aa: CASSPTSGRPGELFF

j_call: TRBJ1-3
clone_size: .
v_call: TRBV7-9
d_call: .
cdr3_nt: TGTGCCAGCAGCTCCTCAGGGGAGGGAAACACCATATATTTT
cdr3_aa: CASSSSGEGNTIYF

j_call: TRBJ1-2
clone_size: few
v_call: TRBV6-5
d_call: .
cdr3_nt: TGTGCCAGCAGAAAAGCCGCGAGTTATGGCTACACCTTC
cdr3_aa: CASRKAASYGYTF

j_call: TRBJ1-1
clone_size: .
v_call: TRBV5-1
d_call: .
cdr3_nt: TGCGCCAGCAGCCCTCAGGCCGAGAACACTGAAGCTTTCTTT
cdr3_aa: CASSPQAENTEAFF

j_call: TRBJ2-5
clone_size: .
v_call: TRBV7-2
d_call: .
cdr3_nt: TGTGCCAGCAGCTTAGACAGCGGGTGGGTGACCCAGTACTTC
cdr3_aa: CASSLDSGWVTQYF

j_call: TRBJ1-3
clone_size: .
v_call: TRBV7-9
d_call: .
cdr3_nt: TGTGCCAGCAGCTTAGAGGGGGTGGCGGGAAACACCATATATTTT
cdr3_aa: CASSLEGVAGNTIYF

j_call: TRBJ2-2
clone_size: few
v_call: TRBV7-3
d_call: TRBD1
cdr3_nt: TGTGCCAGCAGCCCCAAGGGGGCAGGGAAGGTCACCGGGGAGCTGTTTTTT
cdr3_aa: CASSPKGAGKVTGELFF

j_call: TRBJ1-2
clone_size: .
v_call: TRBV30
d_call: .
cdr3_nt: TGTGCCTGGAACAAGAATCCAGCTAACTATGGCTACACCTTC
cdr3_aa: CAWNKNPANYGYTF

j_call: TRBJ1-1
clone_size: .
v_call: TRBV5-6
d_call: .
cdr3_nt: TGTGCCAGCAGCCCGACAGTGGTAAGTCACACTGAAGCTTTCTTT
cdr3_aa: CASSPTVVSHTEAFF

j_call: TRBJ1-6
clone_size: .
v_call: TRBV11-3
d_call: .
cdr3_nt: TGTGCCAGCAGCCTAGATCAATCCTATAATTCACCCCTCCACTTT
cdr3_aa: CASSLDQSYNSPLHF

j_call: TRBJ2-3
clone_size: once
v_call: TRBV6-1
d_call: TRBD2
cdr3_nt: TGTGCCAGCAGTGAATTGCCGACTAGCGGGGGCACAGATACGCAGTATTTT
cdr3_aa: CASSELPTSGGTDTQYF

j_call: TRBJ1-4
clone_size: .
v_call: TRBV30
d_call: TRBD1
cdr3_nt: TGTGCCTGGGGACAGGGTCCTAATGAAAAACTGTTTTTT
cdr3_aa: CAWGQGPNEKLFF

j_call: TRBJ2-1
clone_size: .
v_call: TRBV7-8
d_call: .
cdr3_nt: TGTGCCAGCAGCTTAGCACTTAGCTCCTACAATGAGCAGTTCTTC
cdr3_aa: CASSLALSSYNEQFF

j_call: TRBJ1-1
clone_size: .
v_call: TRBV15
d_call: .
cdr3_nt: TGTGCCACCAGCAGAGGTGGGGAGCCGAGATCTGAAGCTTTCTTT
cdr3_aa: CATSRGGEPRSEAFF

j_call: TRBJ1-2
clone_size: .
v_call: TRBV9
d_call: .
cdr3_nt: TGTGCCAGCAGCGCCACAGGGAACCCCAACTATGGCTACACCTTC
cdr3_aa: CASSATGNPNYGYTF

j_call: TRBJ2-7
clone_size: .
v_call: TRBV9
d_call: TRBD2
cdr3_nt: TGTGCCAGCAGCGTATCCAGCGGGAGTTACGAGCAGTACTTC
cdr3_aa: CASSVSSGSYEQYF

j_call: TRBJ2-7
clone_size: .
v_call: TRBV7-9
d_call: .
cdr3_nt: TGTGCCAGCAGCGTTCAGGGAAACGAGCAGTACTTC
cdr3_aa: CASSVQGNEQYF

j_call: TRBJ2-7
clone_size: .
v_call: TRBV28
d_call: TRBD1
cdr3_nt: TGTGCCAGCAGTTGGGCTTTCCCGGGACAGGGAGCCTACGAGCAGTACTTC
cdr3_aa: CASSWAFPGQGAYEQYF

j_call: TRBJ1-5
clone_size: .
v_call: TRBV6-2/TRBV6-3
d_call: .
cdr3_nt: TGTGCCAGCAGTTACTCGAGGACGGGGTCCCAGCCCCAGCATTTT
cdr3_aa: CASSYSRTGSQPQHF

j_call: TRBJ1-2
clone_size: .
v_call: TRBV7-9
d_call: .
cdr3_nt: TGTGCCAGCAGCCTCCAAACAGTCACCAACTATGGCTACACCTTC
cdr3_aa: CASSLQTVTNYGYTF

j_call: TRBJ1-1
clone_size: once
v_call: TRBV5-4
d_call: .
cdr3_nt: TGTGCCAGCAGCGCGGGGGGGACCACTGAAGCTTTCTTT
cdr3_aa: CASSAGGTTEAFF

j_call: TRBJ1-2
clone_size: .
v_call: TRBV25-1
d_call: .
cdr3_nt: TGTGCCAGCAGTGTCGGGTCCTTCTATGGCTACACCTTC
cdr3_aa: CASSVGSFYGYTF

j_call: TRBJ2-1
clone_size: .
v_call: TRBV6-2/TRBV6-3
d_call: TRBD2
cdr3_nt: TGTGCCAGCACCCCACTTCGGACTAGCGGGGGGGTGCGGAATGAGCAGTTCTTC
cdr3_aa: CASTPLRTSGGVRNEQFF

j_call: TRBJ1-1
clone_size: .
v_call: TRBV19
d_call: .
cdr3_nt: TGTGCCAGTAGTACCGGGAGAGAGACTGAAGCTTTCTTT
cdr3_aa: CASSTGRETEAFF

j_call: TRBJ1-2
clone_size: once
v_call: TRBV7-2
d_call: TRBD1
cdr3_nt: TGTGCCAGCAGCCCTTTACAGGGGCGGAATGGCTACACCTTC
cdr3_aa: CASSPLQGRNGYTF

j_call: TRBJ1-2
clone_size: .
v_call: TRBV7-6
d_call: .
cdr3_nt: TGTGCCAGCAGCCCAGCGGGGGCTAAACCTCAGGGCTACACCTTC
cdr3_aa: CASSPAGAKPQGYTF

j_call: TRBJ1-1
clone_size: few
v_call: TRBV5-1
d_call: .
cdr3_nt: TGCGCCAGCAGCTTGGGGGGAGGAGGGAACACTGAAGCTTTCTTT
cdr3_aa: CASSLGGGGNTEAFF

j_call: TRBJ1-3
clone_size: .
v_call: TRBV19
d_call: TRBD1
cdr3_nt: TGTGCCAGTAGTATGCATACAGGGGGTCCAGGAAACACCATATATTTT
cdr3_aa: CASSMHTGGPGNTIYF

j_call: TRBJ2-2
clone_size: .
v_call: TRBV6-5
d_call: .
cdr3_nt: TGTGCCAGCAGTTTTGAGCCCCACGGGGAGCTGTTTTTT
cdr3_aa: CASSFEPHGELFF

j_call: TRBJ1-1
clone_size: .
v_call: TRBV5-5
d_call: .
cdr3_nt: TGTGCCAGCAGCTTTCATGGGGGGGTCGGCACTGAAGCTTTCTTT
cdr3_aa: CASSFHGGVGTEAFF

j_call: TRBJ1-2
clone_size: .
v_call: TRBV7-7
d_call: .
cdr3_nt: TGTGCTAGCAGCTTAGCTCGGGCGAGGGTTTTACTCTATGGCTACACCTTC
cdr3_aa: CASSLARARVLLYGYTF

j_call: TRBJ1-3
clone_size: .
v_call: TRBV7-8
d_call: .
cdr3_nt: TGTGCCAGCAGCTTAATGCGGAGCTCTGGAAACACCATATATTTT
cdr3_aa: CASSLMRSSGNTIYF